Sequencing of this T cell receptor (beta chain) was carried out in a study of OX40 agonist ivuxolimab in advanced cancers. Study-wide background: Eligibility rules accepted prior anti-PD-1, anti-PD-L1 or anti-CTLA-4 therapy, and around 44% had some. Partial responses were achieved by three patients, of whom one had hepatocellular carcinoma and two had cutaneous melanoma.

General study results and limits: Not determined was the antigen specificity of the expanded peripheral T cells. CD4+ and CD8+ blood T cells expanded clonally by week 6 at 0.1 to 3.0 mg/kg.

This clone was counted a single time. Antigen: not known. Profiling relied on immunoSEQ multiplex PCR, and the TCRdb table lists in-frame clones only, not all of them. The table shows about 32,000 clones, with about four fifths occurring only once. The CDR3 covers 14 residues. Per germline, CDR1 MDHEN and CDR2 SYDVKM. V shed 5 bases and J 3 bases; nucleotides not matched to a gene: 2. The sample here was CD4+ or CD8+ T cells sorted from blood, taken in a trial of the OX40 agonist ivuxolimab. This receptor was taken from an adult with an advanced solid tumor such as melanoma, head and neck, liver or kidney cancer. The V gene is TRBV28, the J gene TRBJ2-7, with 12 bases that match TRBD2. CDR3 residues: CASSRLAGVYEQYF. CDR3 nucleotide sequence: TGTGCCAGCAGTCGACTAGCGGGAGTCTACGAGCAGTACTTC.